Listed below are T cell receptor beta chains from one sample, sequenced in a study of low-dose radiotherapy and immunotherapy resistance in tumors. TCRdb redid the calling of the reads with MiXCR, one entry per CDR3 protein. The sample consists of about 60,000 distinct CDR3 sequences, around 27% of them appearing once. Sequences were derived from PBMCs, sampled before treatment. The receptors here all came from a male donor with prostate cancer. Each CDR3 is given with its conserved first and last residue. A D gene is named only where the DNA matches it firmly. A clone size is listed for some rows: how often the clone was seen (once, few, many), or a class if it is expanded.

size	D	V	J	CDR3	DNA
many	NA	TRBV28	TRBJ2-6	CASRQGYLPNVLTF	TGTGCCAGCAGACAGGGCTATTTGCCCAACGTCCTGACTTTC
many	NA	TRBV20-1	TRBJ1-6	CSARGDGEVNSPLHF	TGCAGTGCTAGGGGGGACGGAGAAGTCAATTCACCCCTCCACTTT
NA	NA	TRBV11-3	TRBJ2-2	CASSSLRSSNTGELFF	TGTGCCAGCAGCTCACTCAGGAGCTCGAACACCGGGGAGCTGTTTTTT
many	TRBD1	TRBV19	TRBJ2-2	CASSIGGSSGQANTGELFF	TGTGCCAGTAGTATAGGGGGGTCTTCTGGACAGGCGAACACCGGGGAGCTGTTTTTT
many	NA	TRBV7-9	TRBJ2-5	CASSLDQGGQETQYF	TGTGCCAGCAGCTTAGATCAAGGGGGGCAAGAGACCCAGTACTTC
few	TRBD1	TRBV6-1	TRBJ1-3	CASSDRGVSGNTIYF	TGTGCCAGCAGTGACAGGGGGGTCTCTGGAAACACCATATATTTT
NA	NA	TRBV5-1	TRBJ2-2	CASSRTPQGRDGELFF	TGCGCCAGCAGCCGAACCCCACAGGGCAGGGACGGGGAGCTGTTTTTT
many	NA	TRBV20-1	TRBJ2-3	CSAKRASRSTDTQYF	TGCAGTGCTAAGAGGGCTAGCCGCAGCACAGATACGCAGTATTTT
many	NA	TRBV7-6	TRBJ2-3	CASSLAASRDTQYF	TGTGCCAGCAGCTTAGCGGCTTCGAGGGATACGCAGTATTTT
NA	NA	TRBV7-2	TRBJ2-7	CASSLARGAPREQYF	TGTGCCAGCAGCTTAGCGCGGGGCGCCCCCCGCGAGCAGTACTTC
few	TRBD1	TRBV5-4	TRBJ2-1	CASSSRDRENEQFF	TGTGCCAGCAGCAGCCGGGACAGGGAGAATGAGCAGTTCTTC
NA	NA	TRBV11-2	TRBJ2-1	CASSLERGTYNEQFF	TGTGCCAGCAGCTTAGAACGGGGAACGTACAATGAGCAGTTCTTC
NA	NA	TRBV29-1	TRBJ1-2	CSARGGNYGYTF	TGCAGCGCACGGGGAGGAAACTATGGCTACACCTTC
NA	NA	TRBV7-6	TRBJ1-2	CASSLVQDSVLYTF	TGTGCCAGCAGCTTAGTGCAGGACAGCGTTTTGTACACCTTC
many	NA	TRBV20-1	TRBJ2-4	CSASAGNIQYF	TGCAGTGCTAGTGCCGGGAACATTCAGTACTTC
NA	TRBD2	TRBV11-2	TRBJ2-1	CASSSPSGGANEQFF	TGTGCCAGCAGCTCACCTAGCGGGGGGGCCAATGAGCAGTTCTTC
NA	TRBD2	TRBV10-2	TRBJ2-7	CASSESELAGGPSYEQYF	TGCGCCAGCAGTGAGTCGGAACTAGCGGGAGGCCCCTCCTACGAGCAGTACTTC
NA	TRBD1	TRBV20-1	TRBJ2-2	CSARDPGTGNTGELFF	TGCAGTGCTAGAGATCCGGGGACAGGGAACACCGGGGAGCTGTTTTTT
many	NA	TRBV13	TRBJ2-2	CASSPRVDTGELFF	TGTGCCAGCAGCCCGCGTGTGGACACCGGGGAGCTGTTTTTT
many	TRBD2	TRBV28	TRBJ2-3	CASSLAGVFGTQYF	TGTGCCAGCAGTTTAGCGGGAGTCTTCGGTACGCAGTATTTT
many	TRBD2	TRBV5-1	TRBJ2-1	CASRGKGLAGGVSYNEQFF	TGCGCCAGCAGAGGTAAAGGACTAGCGGGAGGGGTATCCTACAATGAGCAGTTCTTC
NA	NA	TRBV2	TRBJ2-1	CASSGLLMRDEQFF	TGTGCCAGCAGTGGGTTACTGATGAGGGATGAGCAGTTCTTC
medium-sized	TRBD2	TRBV2	TRBJ2-1	CASRHRVREGANEQFF	TGTGCCAGCAGGCACCGTGTGCGGGAGGGAGCGAATGAGCAGTTCTTC
many	TRBD1	TRBV29-1	TRBJ1-1	CSVRQGGVNTEAFF	TGCAGCGTTAGACAGGGGGGAGTGAACACTGAAGCTTTCTTT
many	NA	TRBV12-3/TRBV12-4	TRBJ2-7	CASSQDVYEQYF	TGTGCCAGCTCCCAGGACGTATACGAGCAGTACTTC
many	NA	TRBV4-2	TRBJ1-2	CASSPRGSYGYTF	TGTGCCAGCAGCCCGAGGGGGTCCTATGGCTACACCTTC
many	NA	TRBV5-5	TRBJ2-1	CASSLVVLGGYNEQFF	TGTGCCAGCAGCTTGGTGGTGTTAGGGGGCTACAATGAGCAGTTCTTC
NA	NA	TRBV20-1	TRBJ2-1	CSAGPTAGNEQFF	TGCAGTGCTGGCCCCACCGCTGGCAATGAGCAGTTCTTC
many	TRBD2	TRBV4-3	TRBJ2-1	CASSSLAGVWNEQFF	TGCGCCAGCAGCTCTCTAGCGGGAGTGTGGAATGAGCAGTTCTTC
many	NA	TRBV19	TRBJ2-1	CASRLRRDYEQFF	TGTGCCAGTAGGCTGAGGCGGGACTATGAGCAGTTCTTC
NA	NA	TRBV6-1	TRBJ2-2	CASSLTNTGELFFF	NA
many	TRBD1	TRBV7-8	TRBJ2-2	CASSPGQVTGELFF	TGTGCCAGCAGCCCCGGACAGGTCACCGGGGAGCTGTTTTTT
many	TRBD2	TRBV9	TRBJ2-7	CASSVEPSGSYEQYF	TGTGCCAGCAGCGTAGAGCCAAGCGGGAGCTACGAGCAGTACTTC
NA	NA	TRBV29-1	TRBJ2-1	CSVEWAAYNEQFF	TGCAGCGTTGAGTGGGCTGCCTACAATGAGCAGTTCTTC
once	NA	TRBV5-8	TRBJ2-3	CASSLAGADTQYF	TGTGCCAGCAGCTTGGCTGGGGCAGATACGCAGTATTTT
many	TRBD1	TRBV3-1	TRBJ1-4	CASSQRQGVEKLFF	TGTGCCAGCAGCCAACGGCAGGGGGTAGAAAAACTGTTTTTT
many	NA	TRBV27	TRBJ2-5	CASGRGIQETQYF	TGTGCCAGCGGTCGGGGAATCCAAGAGACCCAGTACTTC
many	TRBD1	TRBV15	TRBJ2-3	CATSEGTGVADTQYF	TGTGCCACCAGCGAAGGAACAGGGGTTGCAGATACGCAGTATTTT
NA	TRBD1	TRBV7-2	TRBJ1-3	CASSVGQFISGNTIYF	TGTGCCAGCAGCGTGGGACAGTTTATCTCTGGAAACACCATATATTTT
many	NA	TRBV6-2/TRBV6-3	TRBJ1-2	CASSESGARVENGYTF	TGTGCCAGCAGTGAGAGTGGGGCGCGCGTAGAAAATGGCTACACCTTC
once	NA	TRBV3-1	TRBJ2-3	CASSHQGAGTVTQYF	TGTGCCAGCAGCCATCAAGGGGCGGGCACAGTTACGCAGTATTTT
many	TRBD1	TRBV12-3/TRBV12-4	TRBJ1-6	CASSIQGGNSPLHF	TGTGCCAGCAGTATCCAGGGGGGAAATTCACCCCTCCACTTT
NA	TRBD1	TRBV20-1	TRBJ2-4	CSARGGQGLTNIQYF	TGCAGTGCTAGAGGGGGACAGGGGCTTACGAACATTCAGTACTTC
many	NA	TRBV12-3/TRBV12-4	TRBJ2-3	CASSLRRLADTQYF	TGTGCCAGCAGTTTACGGCGTCTCGCAGATACGCAGTATTTT
many	NA	TRBV19	TRBJ2-2	CASSKNTGGTGELFF	TGTGCCAGTAGTAAGAATACCGGCGGGACCGGGGAGCTGTTTTTT
many	TRBD2	TRBV5-1	TRBJ2-7	CASSHTSGSSYEQYF	TGCGCCAGCAGCCACACTAGCGGGAGCTCCTACGAGCAGTACTTC
NA	TRBD2	TRBV6-5	TRBJ2-7	CASSYLAGAYEQYF	TGTGCCAGCAGTTACCTGGCGGGAGCCTACGAGCAGTACTTC
NA	NA	TRBV3-1	TRBJ1-5	CASSQELSVTASQPQHF	TGTGCCAGCAGCCAAGAATTATCTGTCACGGCGTCCCAGCCCCAGCATTTT
many	NA	TRBV18	TRBJ1-2	CASSPADVYGYTF	TGTGCCAGCTCACCAGCGGATGTCTATGGCTACACCTTC
NA	TRBD1	TRBV6-2/TRBV6-3	TRBJ2-4	CASSHTGVAKNIQYF	TGTGCCAGCAGTCATACAGGGGTAGCCAAAAACATTCAGTACTTC